This TCR beta chain is drawn from a study of human T cells and chemical hapten exposure. Study at large: The study traced per-sample TCR yield variation mainly to small differences in pooled library volumes.

Time point reported: patch test 3, about 24 weeks after DPC sensitization. Regarding treatment: therapeutic diphenylcyclopropenone sensitization with weekly scalp DPC. Alopecia patients, 18 to 70 years old and DPC-suitable, served as donors. The library gave individual cDNA molecules unique molecular identifiers. Original handling: Per-sample TCR counts ranged from 23,224 to 690,600, median around 96,000. TCRdb reanalysed the RACE reads using MiXCR and keeps one entry per CDR3 protein. What appears here as the V and J calls and clone size reflects TCRdb's work, not the paper's. The repertoire consists of about 200,000 distinct CDR3 sequences, with roughly a quarter occurring once and the leading ten covering roughly 2.5%. The germline V gene has CDR1 SNHLY and CDR2 FYNNEI. Trimming at V came to 6 bases and at J to 11 bases, leaving 12 bases not matched to a gene. The CDR3 contains 14 residues.

The TCR originated in a woman between 35 and 50 years old with alopecia areata. Some clones in this sample may be carry-over from other donors' samples. The sequences come from whole blood, collected in connection with sensitization to the hapten diphenylcyclopropenone (DPC). The chain is built from TRBV2 and TRBJ2-7; 11 bases align to TRBD1. The CDR3, as DNA: TGTGCCAGCAGGACCGGGACAGGGGGGTCTGTAGAGTACTTC. Translation: CASRTGTGGSVEYF.